The clone carrying this TCR beta chain was seen only a few times. Its antigen is not identified. Sorted populations all exceeded 95% purity. The source of the sample is a study of beta chain features in type 1 diabetes. This CDR3 contains 16 residues. The junction had 9 bases not matched to a gene; V was cut back by 1 base and J by 7 bases. Per the germline V gene, CDR1 is SGHTS and CDR2 is YDEGEE. As every portion of the isolated RNA was reverse transcribed, the sequencing read expressed TCRB transcripts. Mean read depth for naive, central memory and regulatory T cell samples was approximately 3.57 million reads. Profiling relied on immunoSEQ multiplex PCR, and the TCRdb table lists in-frame clones only, not all of them. This sample has 95,000 to 150,000 clones; about 16% occur once, and the top ten carry approximately 2.3%. Study-level results: Shortening that was moderate but significant affected the TCRB CDR3s of Type 1 diabetes patients in all four CD4+ subsets. Highly expressing activated T cells could be over-counted with a cDNA template.

This clonotype originated in a man between 25 and 39 years old with type 1 diabetes. The sequencing sample was made of central memory CD4+ T cells from blood. This chain joins TRBV5-8 and TRBJ2-1; the match to TRBD2 covers 9 bases. CDR3 sequence reads: CASSLPGLASPNEQFF. The CDR3 DNA follows: TGTGCCAGCAGCTTGCCCGGACTAGCGTCCCCAAATGAGCAGTTCTTC. Full variable domain (remainder filled in from reference TRBV5-8 and TRBJ2-1): EAGVTQSPTHLIKTRGQQATLRCSPISGHTSVYWYQQALGLGLQFLLWYDEGEERNRGNFPPRFSGRQFPNYSSELNVNALELEDSALYLCASSLPGLASPNEQFFGPGTRLTVL.